These 28 T cell receptor beta chains came from one sample sequenced in a study of cytomegalovirus exposure and HLA in healthy donors. PCR employed 60 Vbeta and 13 Jbeta primers. TCRdb's copy holds only in-frame clones and misses some; the assay was immunoSEQ multiplex PCR. The repertoire holds 100,000 to 150,000 clones, with 75% to 85% as singletons. The sample consisted of PBMCs. The source is a woman between 45 and 60 years old in good health and CMV-seropositive.

The chain joins TRBV6-6 to TRBJ2-2, with 7 bases that match TRBD2. The CDR3 spans 15 residues. V lost 8 bases, J lost 3 bases, and 9 bases stayed unmatched. The germline V gene encodes CDR1 MNHNY and CDR2 SVGAGI (reference sequence). The CDR3 protein is CASRAQAGDTGELFF. The CDR3 DNA follows: TGTGCCAGCCGGGCGCAGGCGGGAGACACCGGGGAGCTGTTTTTT.

This chain uses TRBV6-1 with TRBJ2-5; 7 bases align to TRBD1. The end of the DNA is better explained by TRBJ2-7, so the J call may be wrong. The CDR3 is 14 residues long. Germline CDR1 reads MNHNS; CDR2 reads SASEGT. CDR3 nucleotide sequence: TGTGCCAGCAGTTTTCAGGGGGTCTCCTACGAGCAGTACTTC. The encoded protein is CASSFQGVSYEQYF.

The chain employs TRBV7-9 and TRBJ1-1, with TRBD1 matching 9 bases. The length of the CDR3 is 15 residues. Germline CDR1 is SEHNR and CDR2 is FQNEAQ (reference sequence). The ends lost 2 bases at V and 3 bases at J; junction bases unmatched: 4. The CDR3 protein is CASSLLTGGYTEAFF. The CDR3 DNA reads as TGTGCCAGCAGCTTACTGACAGGGGGTTACACTGAAGCTTTCTTT.

The count of this clone is one. This chain connects TRBV6-1 to TRBJ2-5; TRBD2 aligns across 12 bases. The CDR3 length is 15 residues. Germline values: CDR1 MNHNS, CDR2 SASEGT. The J segment lost 2 bases and the V segment lost 4 bases, leaving 2 bases of the junction unmatched. CDR3: CASSGTSGVQETQYF. The CDR3, as DNA: TGTGCCAGCAGTGGGACTAGCGGGGTTCAAGAGACCCAGTACTTC.

The V gene is TRBV2, the J gene TRBJ2-7; TRBD2 matches 11 bases. The germline V gene has CDR1 SNHLY and CDR2 FYNNEI. CDR3 length: 15 residues. J lost 1 base, V lost 6 bases, and 5 bases had no gene match. The DNA of the CDR3 is TGTGCCAGCAGCGGACTAGCGGGCCCTTCCTACGAGCAGTACTTC. Amino acids: CASSGLAGPSYEQYF.

The chain uses TRBV9 and TRBJ1-2, with D perhaps TRBD1 (6 bases). With 4 bases removed from V and 7 bases from J, the gap between germline ends came to 32 bases. CDR1 and CDR2 (germline): SGDLS, YYNGEE. The CDR3 sequence is 19 residues long. The CDR3 loop reads CASSPGGTGTGLGLFGYTF. CDR3 sequence (DNA): TGTGCCAGCAGCCCTGGGGGTACAGGGACGGGTTTGGGGCTGTTTGGCTACACCTTC.

The chain has TRBV9 and TRBJ1-2; 8 positions agree with TRBD1. Per germline, CDR1 SGDLS and CDR2 YYNGEE. J gave up 0 bases and V 0 bases, and 7 bases lay outside the gene matches. This CDR3 region has 17 residues. CDR3: CASSVASGTGPNYGYTF. DNA of the CDR3: TGTGCCAGCAGCGTAGCGTCCGGGACAGGCCCTAACTATGGCTACACCTTC.

The genes are TRBV9 and TRBJ2-3; maybe TRBD1 (5 bases). Germline V CDR1 and CDR2: SGDLS, YYNGEE. The CDR3 loop spans 15 amino acids. The germline V and J ends were trimmed by 4 bases and 5 bases, with 17 bases remaining between them. CDR3 in DNA: TGTGCCAGCAGCATCAGATCAGGGTCGAGAGATACGCAGTATTTT. Translated, it gives CASSIRSGSRDTQYF.

The rearrangement joins TRBV19 to TRBJ1-1, with a tentative D call TRBD1 (6 bases). CDR3 length: 13 amino acids. The germline V gene has CDR1 LNHDA and CDR2 SQIVND (reference sequence). V dropped 3 bases and J dropped 7 bases, with 12 bases sitting between them. The CDR3 nucleotides read TGTGCCAGTAGTATTCTGGGGGCGGGTGAAGCTTTCTTT. Amino acids: CASSILGAGEAFF.

DNA for the CDR3: TGTGCCAGCAGCTTTTGGACAGGGGCGACCTACGAGCAGTACTTC. This encodes CASSFWTGATYEQYF. The rearrangement links TRBV5-6 to TRBJ2-7, with TRBD1 identical over 9 bases. The CDR3 has 15 amino acids. Germline assignment: CDR1 SGHDT and CDR2 YYEEEE. Trimming cost V 2 bases and J 2 bases; bases outside gene matches: 5.

The V and J genes are TRBV15 and TRBJ2-5; maybe TRBD1 (5 bases). The CDR3 sequence is 16 residues long. CDR1 and CDR2 from the germline V gene are LNHNV and YYDKDF (reference sequence). V was shortened by 0 bases and J by 4 bases, with 15 bases between the two germline ends. CDR3 in DNA: TGTGCCACCAGCAGAGACTCCCCCAGGGTGGGAGAGACCCAGTACTTC. Its protein is CATSRDSPRVGETQYF.

The V call is TRBV7-2, the J call TRBJ1-6; 9 bases match TRBD1. The J segment lost 7 bases and the V segment lost 6 bases, leaving 7 bases of the junction unmatched. The CDR3 loop spans 15 amino acids. Germline V gives CDR1 SGHTA, CDR2 FQGNSA. CDR3: CASSLQGAANSPLHF. DNA for the CDR3: TGTGCCAGCAGTTTACAGGGGGCAGCCAATTCACCCCTCCACTTT.

The chain uses TRBV18 and TRBJ2-2; 11 bases agree with TRBD1. The V gene end was trimmed by 5 bases and the J gene end by 5 bases; junction bases not matched to a gene: 7. The germline V gene has CDR1 KGHSH and CDR2 LQKENI. The CDR3 extends over 16 amino acids. CDR3 nucleotide sequence: TGTGCCAGCTCAAGCTGGACAGGGGGCGATACCGGGGAGCTGTTTTTT. It yields the protein CASSSWTGGDTGELFF.

This chain joins TRBV9 and TRBJ1-2; a possible D gene is TRBD1 (6 bases). Trimming took 0 bases from V and 6 from J, leaving 9 bases between them. This CDR3 has 13 residues. Germline V gene lookup returns CDR1 SGDLS and CDR2 YYNGEE. As DNA, the CDR3 is TGTGCCAGCAGCGTAGCTGAGGGGGATGGCTACACCTTC. It translates to CASSVAEGDGYTF.

The rearrangement uses TRBV5-1 and TRBJ2-2; D unclear. This CDR3 region has 14 residues. Germline V gives CDR1 SGHRS, CDR2 YFSETQ. Trimming took 1 base from V and 0 from J, leaving 4 bases between them. CDR3 nucleotides: TGCGCCAGCAGCTTGTCCGCGAACACCGGGGAGCTGTTTTTT. It is translated as CASSLSANTGELFF.

Details on this clone: One end of the junction does not line up with germline, which may come from a read error. The rearrangement links TRBV5-1 to TRBJ2-3, with 12 bases fitting TRBD2. Germline assignment: CDR1 SGHRS and CDR2 YFSETQ. The CDR3 contains 14 residues. CDR3 sequence (DNA): TGCGCCAGCAGCTCTCCCCTAGCGGGGGGGCCCTGGCATTTT. It specifies CASSSPLAGGPWHF.

This chain uses TRBV18 with TRBJ2-7, with D maybe TRBD1 (5 bases). The CDR3 spans 11 residues. Per the germline V gene, CDR1 is KGHSH and CDR2 is LQKENI. V was trimmed by 4 bases and J by 4 bases, leaving 5 bases between them. The CDR3 sequence is CASSQGYEQYF. Written as DNA, the CDR3 is TGTGCCAGCTCACAGGGGTACGAGCAGTACTTC.

The chain couples TRBV11-1 to TRBJ2-5; 8 positions match TRBD2. Germline-derived CDR1 and CDR2 are SGHAT and FQDESV (reference sequence). V gave up 5 bases and J gave up 1 base; unmatched junction bases: 3. This CDR3 contains 14 residues. The DNA for the CDR3 is TGTGCCAGCAGCCTTAGCGGGACCCAAGAGACCCAGTACTTC. Amino acid sequence: CASSLSGTQETQYF.

V is TRBV2 and J is TRBJ1-4; 8 bases fit TRBD1. This CDR3 has 15 residues. CDR1 is SNHLY, CDR2 FYNNEI, per germline. With 2 bases clipped from V and 6 bases from J, the junction kept 5 bases outside the gene matches. The CDR3 is CASSEFTGGDEKLFF. Here the CDR3 DNA reads TGTGCCAGCAGTGAATTTACAGGGGGAGATGAAAAACTGTTTTTT.

This sequence joins TRBV4-1 and TRBJ1-2; 10 bases align to TRBD1. V dropped 5 bases and J dropped 0; count of bases not matched to a gene: 9. CDR3 length: 17 residues. Germline CDR1 is MGHRA and CDR2 is YSYEKL. The CDR3 nucleotides are TGCGCCAGCAGCTTCCGACAGGGGGCCGCTGCTAACTATGGCTACACCTTC. Protein: CASSFRQGAAANYGYTF.

This clone was detected once. The rearrangement links TRBV4-2 to TRBJ2-5, with TRBD2 identical over 9 bases. V lost 3 bases and J lost 3; bases outside the gene matches: 5. Germline CDR1 LGHNA, CDR2 YNFKEQ. This CDR3 spans 15 amino acids. CDR3 nucleotides: TGTGCCAGCAGCCAGTCCCCTAGCGGGGAAGAGACCCAGTACTTC. It specifies CASSQSPSGEETQYF.

Only a few counts were recorded for this clone. This chain connects TRBV6-5 to TRBJ1-2; possibly TRBD1 for D (5 bases). CDR3 size: 13 residues. Germline V gene sequence: CDR1 MNHEY, CDR2 SVGAGI. Trimming pared 4 bases from V and 8 bases from J, leaving 14 bases between. This CDR3 is CASSFPGNRGYTF. In nucleotides, the CDR3 is TGTGCCAGCAGTTTTCCAGGGAATCGGGGCTACACCTTC.

The chain has TRBV2 and TRBJ2-1; 7 bases match TRBD2. The CDR3 runs to 17 residues. After removal of 2 bases from V and 0 bases from J, the junction contained 7 bases not matched to a gene. The germline V gene has CDR1 SNHLY and CDR2 FYNNEI. DNA of the CDR3: TGTGCCAGCAGTGAACTCCTAGCGGCCAGCTCCTACAATGAGCAGTTCTTC. Its translation: CASSELLAASSYNEQFF.

The chain employs TRBV2 and TRBJ2-7, with D possibly TRBD2 on 7 matching bases. CDR3 length equals 14 residues. Per the germline V gene, CDR1 is SNHLY and CDR2 is FYNNEI. V lost 4 bases and J 4 bases, leaving 14 bases between the germline ends. The CDR3 nucleotides read TGTGCCAGCAGTGGGAGGGGGGGGCCATACGAGCAGTACTTC. This sequence encodes CASSGRGGPYEQYF.

This chain links TRBV30 with TRBJ1-5; no firm D call. The CDR3 is made up of 13 amino acids. Germline loops: CDR1 GTSNPN, CDR2 SVGIG (reference sequence). The V end lost 1 base, the J end lost 7 bases, and 11 bases lay between the germline ends. The CDR3 reads CAWSGAGDQPQHF. CDR3 nucleotides: TGTGCCTGGAGTGGGGCAGGCGACCAGCCCCAGCATTTT.

This chain joins TRBV6-1 and TRBJ2-6, with 8 positions matching TRBD1. Germline CDR1 reads MNHNS; CDR2 reads SASEGT. V was clipped by 3 bases and J by 2 bases; unmatched bases: 3. The CDR3 runs 16 residues. CDR3 protein: CASSERQGTGANVLTF. CDR3 DNA sequence: TGTGCCAGCAGTGAGAGACAGGGGACTGGGGCCAACGTCCTGACTTTC.

The CDR3 protein is CASSVASGRVTDTQYF. In DNA, the CDR3 is TGTGCCAGCAGCGTGGCTAGCGGGAGGGTGACAGATACGCAGTATTTT. The gene calls are TRBV9 and TRBJ2-3, with TRBD2 identical over 12 bases. The CDR3 contains 16 residues. Germline V gene data show CDR1 as SGDLS and CDR2 as YYNGEE. The trim removed 2 bases at V and 3 bases at J, leaving 4 bases unmatched.

The count of this clone is one. The chain carries TRBV5-8 and TRBJ2-7; possibly TRBD1 for D (5 bases). Germline V gene data show CDR1 as SGHTS and CDR2 as YDEGEE. The CDR3 totals 13 residues. The germline V and J ends were trimmed by 4 bases and 5 bases, with 13 bases remaining between them. The CDR3 sequence is CASSQPGFDEQYF. For the CDR3, the DNA is TGTGCCAGCAGCCAACCAGGGTTCGACGAGCAGTACTTC.